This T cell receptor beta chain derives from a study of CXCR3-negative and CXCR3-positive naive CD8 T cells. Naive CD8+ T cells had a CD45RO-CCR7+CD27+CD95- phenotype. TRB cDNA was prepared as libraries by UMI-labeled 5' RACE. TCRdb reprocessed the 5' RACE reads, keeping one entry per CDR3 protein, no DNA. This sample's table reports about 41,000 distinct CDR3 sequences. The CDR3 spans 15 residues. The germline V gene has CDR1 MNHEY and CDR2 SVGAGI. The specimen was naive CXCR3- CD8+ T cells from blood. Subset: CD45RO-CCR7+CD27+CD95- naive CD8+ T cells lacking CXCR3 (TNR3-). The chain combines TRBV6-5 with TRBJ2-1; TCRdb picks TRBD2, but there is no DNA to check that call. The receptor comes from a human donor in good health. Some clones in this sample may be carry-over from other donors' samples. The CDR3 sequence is CAGSYSGEDYNEQFF.